These 27 T cell receptor beta chains share one sample of origin, sequenced in a study of neurological immune-mediated disorders. Noted time point: longitudinal time-point 3. In TCRdb, the 5' RACE reads were re-called with MiXCR into one record per CDR3 protein. The sample consists of some 80,000 distinct CDR3 sequences, 3.5% to 4.5% of them appearing once. The sample was PBMCs. Receptor source: an older woman with multiple sclerosis.

This clonotype was counted many times. This sequence joins TRBV15 and TRBJ1-1; D unresolved. CDR3 size: 13 residues. Deletions cut 1 base from V and 2 bases from J, with 5 bases between. Germline assignment: CDR1 LNHNV and CDR2 YYDKDF (reference sequence). CDR3 amino acids: CATSRASNTEAFF. CDR3 nucleotides: TGTGCCACCAGCAGAGCGAGTAACACTGAAGCTTTCTTT.

This clonotype came up many times. The genes are TRBV7-9 and TRBJ2-3; possibly TRBD1 for D (6 bases). The CDR3 runs 16 residues. Germline lookup yields CDR1 SEHNR and CDR2 FQNEAQ (reference sequence). V was pared by 3 bases and J by 2 bases, with 15 bases between. The CDR3 DNA reads TGTGCCAGCAGCTTGAGCCTAGGGGGTTTCACAGATACGCAGTATTTT. Encoded protein: CASSLSLGGFTDTQYF. Together with reference TRBV7-9 and TRBJ2-3, the CDR3 gives the full variable domain: DTGVSQNPRHKITKRGQNVTFRCDPISEHNRLYWYRQTLGQGPEFLTYFQNEAQLEKSRLLSDRFSAERPKGSFSTLEIQRTEQGDSAMYLCASSLSLGGFTDTQYFGPGTRLTVL.

This clonotype showed up many times. The chain combines TRBV3-1 with TRBJ1-5, with D possibly TRBD1 on 6 matching bases. This CDR3 is 15 amino acids long. The ends were cut back, 4 bases at V and 0 bases at J, with 10 bases in the middle. CDR1 LGHDT and CDR2 YNNKEL come from the germline V gene (reference sequence). This chain's CDR3 is CASSPGQTSNQPQHF. The CDR3 coding sequence is TGTGCCAGCAGCCCCGGACAGACTAGCAATCAGCCCCAGCATTTT.

The chain uses TRBV11-2 and TRBJ1-5; TRBD1 might be the D (5 bases). Germline V gene lookup returns CDR1 SGHAT and CDR2 FQNNGV. The CDR3 totals 16 residues. The V and J ends lost 0 bases and 2 bases respectively, with 11 bases between them. The chain's CDR3 is CASSLDQGGGNQPQHF. CDR3 DNA: TGTGCCAGCAGCTTAGATCAGGGTGGTGGCAATCAGCCCCAGCATTTT. The whole variable domain, filled in from reference TRBV11-2 and TRBJ1-5, reads EAGVAQSPRYKIIEKRQSVAFWCNPISGHATLYWYQQILGQGPKLLIQFQNNGVVDDSQLPKDRFSAERLKGVDSTLKIQPAKLEDSAVYLCASSLDQGGGNQPQHFGDGTRLSIL.

In this sample, this clonotype turned up many times. The V gene is TRBV7-6, the J gene TRBJ2-1, with 7 bases lining up with TRBD2. Germline V gives CDR1 SGHVS, CDR2 FNYEAQ. J was trimmed by 4 bases and V by 5 bases; bases with no gene match: 2. The CDR3 runs 13 residues. This chain's CDR3 is CASSIGGYNEQFF. CDR3 nucleotide sequence: TGTGCCAGCAGCATCGGGGGGTACAATGAGCAGTTCTTC.

In its sample, this clonotype was seen a few times. This rearrangement joins TRBV7-8 to TRBJ2-5, with 11 bases fitting TRBD2. Looked up from germline, CDR1 is SGHVS and CDR2 is FQNEAQ. The CDR3 loop spans 19 amino acids. J lost 2 bases, V lost 0 bases, and 11 bases had no gene match. As DNA, the CDR3 is TGTGCCAGCAGCTTAGCGGCTAGCGGGAGGTTCCGCCTTCAAGAGACCCAGTACTTC. Protein sequence: CASSLAASGRFRLQETQYF.

This clonotype showed up just once. The chain carries TRBV6-5 and TRBJ2-3, with D unresolved. Germline CDR1 MNHEY, CDR2 SVGAGI. The CDR3 totals 14 residues. The V end lost 3 bases, the J end lost 2 bases, and 9 bases lay between the germline ends. CDR3 nucleotides: TGTGCCAGCAGTTATAATAGAAACACAGATACGCAGTATTTT. Protein: CASSYNRNTDTQYF.

The sample holds many counts of this clonotype. The chain combines TRBV5-1 with TRBJ2-7, with 11 bases lining up with TRBD2. This CDR3 contains 15 residues. Losses at the gene ends were 0 bases for V and 4 bases for J; bases not matched to a gene: 3. Germline lookup yields CDR1 SGHRS and CDR2 YFSETQ. Here the CDR3 DNA reads TGCGCCAGCAGCTTGGGGCTAGCGGGGGGTTACGAGCAGTACTTC. Translating gives CASSLGLAGGYEQYF.

The gene calls are TRBV28 and TRBJ1-2; D gene uncertain. V lost 7 bases and J 8 bases, leaving 14 bases between the germline ends. From germline, CDR1 is MDHEN and CDR2 SYDVKM. The CDR3 has 12 amino acids. The CDR3 DNA reads TGTGCCAGCAAGGAGGGTTGGCGGGGCTACACCTTC. Protein product: CASKEGWRGYTF.

This clonotype appeared many times. In DNA, the CDR3 is TGCAGTGCTCCACGACAGGGGAAACTAGCCAAAAACATTCAGTACTTC. Translated, it gives CSAPRQGKLAKNIQYF. The chain employs TRBV20-1 and TRBJ2-4; the match to TRBD1 covers 8 bases. The trim removed 5 bases at V and 0 bases at J, leaving 9 bases unmatched. The CDR3 covers 16 residues. The V gene's germline CDR1 is DFQATT and CDR2 SNEGSKA (reference sequence).

This clonotype was seen ten or more times. V and J are TRBV28 and TRBJ1-5; unclear D gene. V shed 6 bases and J shed 6 bases, with 9 bases lying between them. Germline CDR1 MDHEN, CDR2 SYDVKM. CDR3 length equals 12 residues. The DNA of the CDR3 is TGTGCCAGCAGAACAGAAGTTCAGCCCCAGCATTTT. Its translation: CASRTEVQPQHF.

This clonotype was detected many times. CDR3 protein: CASSGGLGAFF. CDR3 nucleotide sequence: TGTGCCAGCAGTGGAGGGCTTGGAGCTTTCTTT. The V call is TRBV25-1, the J call TRBJ1-1; D gene ambiguous. The germline V and J ends were trimmed by 4 bases and 10 bases, with 10 bases remaining between them. CDR1 and CDR2 from the germline V gene are MGHDK and SYGVNS. The CDR3 runs 11 residues.

This clonotype was observed many times. The chain recombines TRBV6-5 with TRBJ1-1, with 9 bases lining up with TRBD1. CDR3 size: 14 residues. V was clipped by 6 bases and J by 5 bases; unmatched bases: 7. Germline values: CDR1 MNHEY, CDR2 SVGAGI. The CDR3 here is CASRAGQGRTEAFF. CDR3 sequence (DNA): TGTGCCAGCAGGGCGGGACAGGGCAGAACTGAAGCTTTCTTT.

This clonotype came up many times. The genes are TRBV5-8 and TRBJ2-7; possible D gene TRBD1, 5 bases. V lost 2 bases and J 0 bases, leaving 12 bases between the germline ends. The germline V gene encodes CDR1 SGHTS and CDR2 YDEGEE. This CDR3 region has 15 residues. The CDR3 region has the DNA TGTGCCAGCAGCTTATACAGGATTTACTCCTACGAGCAGTACTTC. Protein product: CASSLYRIYSYEQYF.

This clonotype was counted many times. The chain combines TRBV14 with TRBJ2-1; no clear D gene. Trimming pared 0 bases from V and 8 bases from J, leaving 14 bases between. CDR1 and CDR2 (germline): SGHDN, FVKESK. CDR3 size: 15 residues. The CDR3 region has the DNA TGTGCCAGCAGCCAAGATCACGGCCCCTGGGATGAGCAGTTCTTC. It is translated as CASSQDHGPWDEQFF. Filled out from reference TRBV14 and TRBJ2-1, the complete variable domain reads EAGVTQFPSHSVIEKGQTVTLRCDPISGHDNLYWYRRVMGKEIKFLLHFVKESKQDESGMPNNRFLAERTGGTYSTLKVQPAELEDSGVYFCASSQDHGPWDEQFFGPGTRLTVL.

This clonotype was counted at least ten times. The chain has TRBV5-5 and TRBJ1-4; 7 bases agree with TRBD1. The CDR3 has 15 residues. J was trimmed by 8 bases and V by 0 bases; bases with no gene match: 7. Germline-derived CDR1 and CDR2 are SGHKS and YYEKEE (reference sequence). CDR3 sequence reads: CASSLGDRSLEKLFF. CDR3 coding DNA: TGTGCCAGCAGCTTGGGGGACAGAAGTCTAGAAAAACTGTTTTTT.

This clonotype was recorded at least ten times. CDR3 DNA sequence: TGTGCCAGCAGTTACGGGAGGGGACAGGGAGTTCGTTCCTACGAGCAGTACTTC. This encodes CASSYGRGQGVRSYEQYF. The chain uses TRBV6-6 and TRBJ2-7; 9 bases fit TRBD1. The CDR3 covers 18 residues. CDR1 is MNHNY, CDR2 SVGAGI, per germline (reference sequence). V lost 2 bases and J lost 1; bases outside the gene matches: 12.

This clonotype showed up just once. A much larger clone is a single base away; this may be a read error. CDR3 amino acids: CASSQVYGGTEDFF. In DNA, the CDR3 is TGTGCCAGCAGCCAAGTTTATGGGGGCACTGAAGATTTCTTT. The V call is TRBV14, the J call TRBJ1-1, with a tentative D call TRBD1 (6 bases). CDR1 is SGHDN, CDR2 FVKESK, per germline. The CDR3 contains 14 residues.

This clonotype was seen repeatedly, ten times or more. The chain combines TRBV28 with TRBJ1-1, with 7 nucleotides matching TRBD1. The germline gives CDR1 MDHEN, CDR2 SYDVKM. Trimming at V came to 1 base and at J to 5 bases, leaving 4 bases not matched to a gene. The CDR3 consists of 14 residues. CDR3 DNA sequence: TGTGCCAGCAGTTTATCGACAGGGTGGACTGAAGCTTTCTTT. It yields the protein CASSLSTGWTEAFF. Full variable domain (rest looked up from reference TRBV28 and TRBJ1-1): DVKVTQSSRYLVKRTGEKVFLECVQDMDHENMFWYRQDPGLGLRLIYFSYDVKMKEKGDIPEGYSVSREKKERFSLILESASTNQTSMYLCASSLSTGWTEAFFGQGTRLTVV.

This clonotype was counted ten times or more. The V call is TRBV7-9, the J call TRBJ1-1, with D possibly being TRBD1 (5 bases). The CDR3 consists of 15 residues. Between the trimmed V and J ends, which lost 1 base and 5 bases, there was a span of 14 bases. Germline V gene sequence: CDR1 SEHNR, CDR2 FQNEAQ (reference sequence). This CDR3 reads CASSLGGHSDTEAFF. Here the CDR3 DNA reads TGTGCCAGCAGCTTAGGAGGACATTCGGATACTGAAGCTTTCTTT.

This clonotype showed up many times. The CDR3 loop is CASSLELAGGSQYF. The CDR3 DNA is TGTGCCAGCAGCTTAGAACTAGCGGGGGGTTCCCAGTACTTC. The V gene is TRBV7-2, the J gene TRBJ2-5; 12 nucleotides match TRBD2. In germline, CDR1 is SGHTA, CDR2 FQGNSA. V trimming: 1 base; J trimming: 9 bases; junction bases outside the gene matches: 3. The CDR3 is 14 amino acids.

This clonotype was seen many times. The chain has TRBV5-1 and TRBJ1-4; D is undetermined. Per the germline V gene, CDR1 is SGHRS and CDR2 is YFSETQ. This CDR3 is built from 14 residues. Trimming shortened V by 2 bases and J by 6 bases, and 11 bases separated the two germline ends. The DNA for the CDR3 is TGCGCCAGCAGCTTTGGAGCCCCGGATGAAAAACTGTTTTTT. Residues: CASSFGAPDEKLFF.

This clonotype has a count of ten or more. V is TRBV5-1 and J is TRBJ1-1; D uncertain. The germline V and J ends were trimmed by 3 bases and 1 base, with 10 bases remaining between them. This CDR3 contains 14 residues. Germline-derived CDR1 and CDR2 are SGHRS and YFSETQ. The CDR3 loop reads CASSSQPTNTEAFF. DNA for the CDR3: TGCGCCAGCAGCTCCCAACCTACGAACACTGAAGCTTTCTTT.

This clonotype was recorded many times. The chain carries TRBV12-3 or TRBV12-4 and TRBJ2-7; TRBD1 might be the D (7 bases). The germline V and J ends were trimmed by 7 bases and 3 bases, with 10 bases remaining between them. CDR3 length: 12 residues. The CDR3 reads CASTQGGYEQYF. The CDR3 DNA is TGTGCCAGCACCCAGGGGGGCTACGAGCAGTACTTC.

This clonotype was detected ten times or more. This chain joins TRBV3-1 and TRBJ2-5; D gene unclear. There are 12 residues in the CDR3. V was shortened by 1 base and J by 11 bases, with 11 bases between the two germline ends. Germline lookup yields CDR1 LGHDT and CDR2 YNNKEL (reference sequence). The CDR3 sequence: CASSQVEKSQYF. CDR3 in DNA: TGTGCCAGCAGCCAAGTCGAGAAGTCACAGTACTTC.

The sample holds many counts of this clonotype. The J gene is TRBJ1-1, the V gene TRBV5-1; D gene unclear. The ends were cut back, 4 bases at V and 4 bases at J, with 11 bases in the middle. Germline values: CDR1 SGHRS, CDR2 YFSETQ. This CDR3 is 13 amino acids long. The CDR3 sequence: CASSESLGTEAFF. CDR3 nucleotide sequence: TGCGCCAGCAGCGAGTCCCTGGGCACTGAAGCTTTCTTT.

This clonotype was seen many times. The rearrangement uses TRBV20-1 and TRBJ1-2; TRBD1 might be the D (6 bases). CDR1 is DFQATT and CDR2 is SNEGSKA in the germline V gene (reference sequence). The CDR3 extends over 14 amino acids. Trimming shortened V by 2 bases and J by 2 bases, and 12 bases separated the two germline ends. The DNA for the CDR3 is TGCAGTGCTAGAAAACCGGGACAAAACTATGGCTACACCTTC. It codes for CSARKPGQNYGYTF.